Below, 8 T cell receptor beta chains from the same sample are listed, as sequenced in a study of T-cell reconstitution after alpha-beta-depleted transplantation in children. Construction of the TCRbeta library involved unique molecular identifiers. Each CDR3 protein is one row after TCRdb ran MiXCR on the PCR reads. The table records 500,000 to 650,000 distinct CDR3 sequences, approximately 10% of them present only once. The sequencing used PBMCs, mostly from graft donor cells, collected 180 days after TCRalphabeta/CD19-depleted stem cell transplant. Source of these receptors: a female patient between 2 and 10 years old who had a stem cell transplant for aplastic anemia, so the T cells may come from the graft donor.

V usage is TRBV7-2 and J usage is TRBJ1-5; D gene uncertain. CDR1 SGHTA and CDR2 FQGNSA come from the germline V gene. V lost 0 bases and J 1 base, leaving 13 bases between the germline ends. This CDR3 contains 17 residues. DNA of the CDR3: TGTGCCAGCAGCTTAGCCCCACAATTGGAAAGCAATCAGCCCCAGCATTTT. This gives the protein CASSLAPQLESNQPQHF.

This clonotype has at least ten counts. The chain employs TRBV29-1 and TRBJ2-5; TRBD2 might be the D (5 bases). Trimming removed 8 bases from V and 1 base from J, with 20 bases in between. The CDR3 spans 15 residues. Germline V lookup: CDR1 SQVTM, CDR2 ANQGSEA. CDR3 region: CSSVGRGVGQETQYF. The CDR3, as DNA: TGCAGCTCGGTCGGTCGGGGAGTGGGCCAAGAGACCCAGTACTTC.

This clonotype turned up a few times. The chain links TRBV27 to TRBJ1-5; possible D gene TRBD1, 5 bases. The V gene's germline CDR1 is MNHEY and CDR2 SMNVEV (reference sequence). This CDR3 has 18 residues. V dropped 5 bases and J dropped 5 bases, with 25 bases sitting between them. The CDR3 sequence: CASSLPGRVTRGYQPQHF. In DNA form, the CDR3 reads TGTGCCAGCAGTCTCCCGGGACGGGTGACAAGAGGATATCAGCCCCAGCATTTT.

This clonotype was detected a few times. The chain couples TRBV7-9 to TRBJ2-4, with 10 bases aligning to TRBD1. Germline V gene data show CDR1 as SEHNR and CDR2 as FQNEAQ (reference sequence). The CDR3 runs 13 residues. V gave up 5 bases and J gave up 15 bases; unmatched junction bases: 10. The CDR3 here is CASSPPTGGRRYF. Here the CDR3 DNA reads TGTGCCAGCAGCCCCCCGACAGGGGGCAGGCGGTACTTC. Together with reference TRBV7-9 and TRBJ2-4, the CDR3 gives the full variable domain: DTGVSQNPRHKITKRGQNVTFRCDPISEHNRLYWYRQTLGQGPEFLTYFQNEAQLEKSRLLSDRFSAERPKGSFSTLEIQRTEQGDSAMYLCASSPPTGGRRYFGAGTRLSVL.

The chain employs TRBV12-3 or TRBV12-4 and TRBJ2-1; D ambiguous. The V end lost 2 bases, the J end lost 5 bases, and 7 bases lay between the germline ends. The CDR3 loop spans 13 amino acids. This CDR3 reads CASSLKGHNEQFF. The DNA for the CDR3 is TGTGCCAGCAGTTTAAAGGGTCACAATGAGCAGTTCTTC.

This sequence joins TRBV6-1 and TRBJ2-7; unclear D gene. Germline V CDR1 and CDR2: MNHNS, SASEGT. V was shortened by 5 bases and J by 6 bases, with 14 bases between the two germline ends. The CDR3 runs to 13 residues. The CDR3 DNA reads TGTGCCAGCAGTCTAGAGAGTCCCCTCGAGCAGTACTTC. Encoded protein: CASSLESPLEQYF.

This clonotype was recorded a few times. The chain is built from TRBV5-6 and TRBJ2-2; the D is unclear. CDR1 and CDR2 (germline): SGHDT, YYEEEE. The CDR3 has 15 amino acids. V was cut by 0 bases and J by 0 bases, with 6 bases left in between. The CDR3 loop reads CASSLVNSNTGELFF. DNA of the CDR3: TGTGCCAGCAGCTTGGTAAACTCGAACACCGGGGAGCTGTTTTTT.

The CDR3 DNA is TGTGCCAGCAGCCTCGTGGGTGGGCAGGGATACAATCAGCCCCAGCATTTT. Protein product: CASSLVGGQGYNQPQHF. The chain carries TRBV7-8 and TRBJ1-5; tentative D call: TRBD1 (5 bases). With 5 bases removed from V and 3 bases from J, the gap between germline ends came to 20 bases. The CDR3 loop spans 17 amino acids. Looked up from germline, CDR1 is SGHVS and CDR2 is FQNEAQ. Filled out from reference TRBV7-8 and TRBJ1-5, the complete variable domain reads GAGVSQSPRYKVAKRGQDVALRCDPISGHVSLFWYQQALGQGPEFLTYFQNEAQLDKSGLPSDRFFAERPEGSVSTLKIQRTQQEDSAVYLCASSLVGGQGYNQPQHFGDGTRLSIL.